This T cell receptor beta chain was found in a study of T cell repertoires in cytomegalovirus infection. Turning to the study itself: CMV infection together with matching HLA type was indicated by public TCR beta signatures.

MiXCR, run by TCRdb on the reads, gives a single entry per CDR3 protein. This sample yields about 310,000 distinct CDR3 sequences, of which about a sixth are seen a single time; around 12% belongs to the top ten. This clonotype came up many times. Its specificity is not known. Points from the study as a whole: The response measured ex vivo was dominated by TCR beta clonotypes (HLA-C-restricted and CMV-specific). Pooled public TCR beta family frequency picked out CMV carriers with the relevant HLA.

The clonotype originates from a human donor in good health (CMV status not recorded). Some clones in this sample may be carry-over from other donors' samples. Sequencing used PBMCs.

CDR3 loop: CASSREVRAIGYTF. In nucleotides, the CDR3 is TGTGCCAGCAGCCGCGAGGTGAGGGCTATCGGCTACACCTTC. The J gene is TRBJ1-2, the V gene TRBV7-9; no clear D. The CDR3 consists of 14 residues. Germline CDR1 is SEHNR and CDR2 is FQNEAQ (reference sequence). Trimming removed 5 bases from V and 8 bases from J, with 18 bases in between.